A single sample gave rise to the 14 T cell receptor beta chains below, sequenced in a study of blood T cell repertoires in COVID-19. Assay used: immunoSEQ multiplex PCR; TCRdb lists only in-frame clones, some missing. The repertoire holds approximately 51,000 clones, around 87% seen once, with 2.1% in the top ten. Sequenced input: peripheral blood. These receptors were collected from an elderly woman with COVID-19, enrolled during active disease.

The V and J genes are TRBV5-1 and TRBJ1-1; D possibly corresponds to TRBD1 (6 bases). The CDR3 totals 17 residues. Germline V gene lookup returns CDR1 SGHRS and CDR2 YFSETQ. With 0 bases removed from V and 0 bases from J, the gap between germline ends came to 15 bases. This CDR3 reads CASSLAPANRVNTEAFF. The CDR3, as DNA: TGCGCCAGCAGCTTGGCCCCCGCAAACAGGGTGAACACTGAAGCTTTCTTT.

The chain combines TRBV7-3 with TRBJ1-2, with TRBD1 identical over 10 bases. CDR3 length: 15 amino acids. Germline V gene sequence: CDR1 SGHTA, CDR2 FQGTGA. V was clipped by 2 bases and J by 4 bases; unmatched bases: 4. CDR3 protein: CASSLDGTGVYGYTF. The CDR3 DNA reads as TGTGCCAGCAGCTTAGACGGGACAGGGGTCTATGGCTACACCTTC.

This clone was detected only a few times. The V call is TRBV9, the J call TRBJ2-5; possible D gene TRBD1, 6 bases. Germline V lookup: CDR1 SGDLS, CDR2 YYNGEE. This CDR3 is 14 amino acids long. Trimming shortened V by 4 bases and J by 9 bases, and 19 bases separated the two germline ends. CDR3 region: CASSPRTDPVSQYF. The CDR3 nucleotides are TGTGCCAGCAGCCCTCGGACAGATCCCGTGTCCCAGTACTTC.

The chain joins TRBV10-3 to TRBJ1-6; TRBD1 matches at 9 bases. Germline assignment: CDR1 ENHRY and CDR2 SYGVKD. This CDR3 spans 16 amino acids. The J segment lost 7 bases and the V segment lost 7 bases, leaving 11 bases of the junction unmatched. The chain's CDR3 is CAINSGQGLVNSPLHF. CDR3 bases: TGTGCCATCAACTCGGGACAGGGCTTAGTAAATTCACCCCTCCACTTT.

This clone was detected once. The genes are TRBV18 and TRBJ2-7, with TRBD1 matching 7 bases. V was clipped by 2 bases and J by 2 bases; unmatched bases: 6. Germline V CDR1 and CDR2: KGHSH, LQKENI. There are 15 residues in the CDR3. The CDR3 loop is CASSPGTAATYEQYF. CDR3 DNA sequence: TGTGCCAGCTCACCAGGGACAGCGGCAACCTACGAGCAGTACTTC. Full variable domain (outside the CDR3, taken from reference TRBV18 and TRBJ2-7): NAGVMQNPRHLVRRRGQEARLRCSPMKGHSHVYWYRQLPEEGLKFMVYLQKENIIDESGMPKERFSAEFPKEGPSILRIQQVVRGDSAAYFCASSPGTAATYEQYFGPGTRLTVT.

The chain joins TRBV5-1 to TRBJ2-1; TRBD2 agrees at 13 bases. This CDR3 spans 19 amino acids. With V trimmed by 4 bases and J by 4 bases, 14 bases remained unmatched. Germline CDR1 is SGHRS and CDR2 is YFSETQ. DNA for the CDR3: TGCGCCAGCAGCAAGACTAGCGGGGGGCGATCCCCCCGTTACAATGAGCAGTTCTTC. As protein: CASSKTSGGRSPRYNEQFF.

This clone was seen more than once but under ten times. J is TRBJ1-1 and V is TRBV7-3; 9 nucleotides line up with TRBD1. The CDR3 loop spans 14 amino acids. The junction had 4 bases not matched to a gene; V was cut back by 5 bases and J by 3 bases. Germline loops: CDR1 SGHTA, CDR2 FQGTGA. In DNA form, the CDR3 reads TGTGCCAGCAGCCCCCACAGGGGGCACACTGAAGCTTTCTTT. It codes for CASSPHRGHTEAFF.

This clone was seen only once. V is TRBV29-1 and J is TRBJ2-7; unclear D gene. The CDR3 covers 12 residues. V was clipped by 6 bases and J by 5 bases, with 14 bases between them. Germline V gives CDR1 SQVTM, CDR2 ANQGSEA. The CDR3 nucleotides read TGCAGCGTCGATAACAGTGTGGACGAGCAGTACTTC. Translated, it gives CSVDNSVDEQYF.

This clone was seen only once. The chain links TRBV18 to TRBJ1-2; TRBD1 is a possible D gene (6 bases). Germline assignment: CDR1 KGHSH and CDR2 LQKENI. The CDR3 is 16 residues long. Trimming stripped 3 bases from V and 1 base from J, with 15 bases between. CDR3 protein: CASSPPGQPNNYGYTF. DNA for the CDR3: TGTGCCAGCTCACCTCCCGGACAGCCAAATAACTATGGCTACACCTTC.

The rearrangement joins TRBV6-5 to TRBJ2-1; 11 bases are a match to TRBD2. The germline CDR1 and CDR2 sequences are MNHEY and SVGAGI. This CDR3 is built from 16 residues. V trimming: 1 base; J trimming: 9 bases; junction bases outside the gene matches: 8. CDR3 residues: CASSYYGSGRAGEQFF. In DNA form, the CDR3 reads TGTGCCAGCAGTTACTATGGTAGCGGGAGGGCCGGTGAGCAGTTCTTC.

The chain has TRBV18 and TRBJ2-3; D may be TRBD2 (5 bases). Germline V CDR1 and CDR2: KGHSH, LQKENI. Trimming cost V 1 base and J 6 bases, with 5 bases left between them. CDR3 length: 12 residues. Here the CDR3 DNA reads TGTGCCAGCTCACCACGCGGGGATACGCAGTATTTT. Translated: CASSPRGDTQYF.

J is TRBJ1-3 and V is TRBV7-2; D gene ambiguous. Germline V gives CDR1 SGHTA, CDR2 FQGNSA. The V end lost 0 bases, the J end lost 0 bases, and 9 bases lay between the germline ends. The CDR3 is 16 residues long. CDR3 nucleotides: TGTGCCAGCAGCTTAGCGCCGGGGAACTCTGGAAACACCATATATTTT. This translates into CASSLAPGNSGNTIYF.

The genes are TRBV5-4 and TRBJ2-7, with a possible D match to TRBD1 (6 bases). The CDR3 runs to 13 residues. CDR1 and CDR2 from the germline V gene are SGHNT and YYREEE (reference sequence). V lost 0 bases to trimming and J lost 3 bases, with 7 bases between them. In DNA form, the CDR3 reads TGTGCCAGCAGCTTGGGGGGACACTACGAGCAGTACTTC. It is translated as CASSLGGHYEQYF.

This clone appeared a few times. The CDR3 nucleotides read TGTGCCAGCAGCTTGCGCCAGGGAATAACCTACGAGCAGTACTTC. Protein: CASSLRQGITYEQYF. The chain couples TRBV5-6 to TRBJ2-7; the D gene is possibly TRBD1 (5 bases). CDR1 SGHDT and CDR2 YYEEEE come from the germline V gene. The CDR3 sequence is 15 residues long. V was clipped by 1 base and J by 2 bases, with 13 bases between them. Combining the CDR3 with reference TRBV5-6 and TRBJ2-7 gives the whole variable domain DAGVTQSPTHLIKTRGQQVTLRCSPKSGHDTVSWYQQALGQGPQFIFQYYEEEERQRGNFPDRFSGHQFPNYSSELNVNALLLGDSALYLCASSLRQGITYEQYFGPGTRLTVT.